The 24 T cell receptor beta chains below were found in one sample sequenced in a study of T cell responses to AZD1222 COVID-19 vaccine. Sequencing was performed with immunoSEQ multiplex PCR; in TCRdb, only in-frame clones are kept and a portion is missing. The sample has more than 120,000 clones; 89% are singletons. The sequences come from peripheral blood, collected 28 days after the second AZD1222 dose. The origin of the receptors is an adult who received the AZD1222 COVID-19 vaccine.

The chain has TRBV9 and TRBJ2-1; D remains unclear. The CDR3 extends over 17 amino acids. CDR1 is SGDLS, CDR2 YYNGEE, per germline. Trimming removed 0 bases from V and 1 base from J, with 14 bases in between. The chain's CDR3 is CASSVDVGSSSYNEQFF. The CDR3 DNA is TGTGCCAGCAGCGTAGACGTCGGATCCTCGTCCTACAATGAGCAGTTCTTC.

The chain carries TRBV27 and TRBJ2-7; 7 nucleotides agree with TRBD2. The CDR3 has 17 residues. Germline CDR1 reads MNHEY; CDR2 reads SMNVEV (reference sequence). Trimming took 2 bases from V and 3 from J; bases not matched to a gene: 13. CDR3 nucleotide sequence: TGTGCCAGCAGTTTAGACCCTTTGGTAGCGGGTCACTACGAGCAGTACTTC. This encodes CASSLDPLVAGHYEQYF.

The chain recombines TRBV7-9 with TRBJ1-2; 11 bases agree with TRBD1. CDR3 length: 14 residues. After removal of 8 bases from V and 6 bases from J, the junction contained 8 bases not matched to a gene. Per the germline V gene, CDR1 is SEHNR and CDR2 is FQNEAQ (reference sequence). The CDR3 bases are TGTGCCAGCTTCTCCGGACAGGGGGCGAATGGCTACACCTTC. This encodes CASFSGQGANGYTF. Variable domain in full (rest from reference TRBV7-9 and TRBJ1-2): DTGVSQNPRHKITKRGQNVTFRCDPISEHNRLYWYRQTLGQGPEFLTYFQNEAQLEKSRLLSDRFSAERPKGSFSTLEIQRTEQGDSAMYLCASFSGQGANGYTFGSGTRLTVV.

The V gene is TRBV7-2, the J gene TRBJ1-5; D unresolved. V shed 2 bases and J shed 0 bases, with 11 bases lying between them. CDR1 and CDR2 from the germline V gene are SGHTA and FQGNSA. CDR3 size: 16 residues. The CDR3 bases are TGTGCCAGCAGCTTAATGGCACGGGATAGCAATCAGCCCCAGCATTTT. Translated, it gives CASSLMARDSNQPQHF.

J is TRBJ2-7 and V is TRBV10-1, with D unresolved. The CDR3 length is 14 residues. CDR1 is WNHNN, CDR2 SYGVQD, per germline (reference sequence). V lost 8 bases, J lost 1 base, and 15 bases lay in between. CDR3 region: CASVPPFASYEQYF. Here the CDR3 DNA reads TGCGCCAGCGTTCCCCCGTTTGCGTCCTACGAGCAGTACTTC.

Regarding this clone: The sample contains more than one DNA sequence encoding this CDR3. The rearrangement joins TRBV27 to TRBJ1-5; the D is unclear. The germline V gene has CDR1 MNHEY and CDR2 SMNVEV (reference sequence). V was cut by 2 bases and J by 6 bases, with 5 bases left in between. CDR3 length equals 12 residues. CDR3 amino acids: CASSLLGQPQHF. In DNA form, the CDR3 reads TGTGCCAGCAGTTTACTCGGTCAGCCCCAGCATTTT.

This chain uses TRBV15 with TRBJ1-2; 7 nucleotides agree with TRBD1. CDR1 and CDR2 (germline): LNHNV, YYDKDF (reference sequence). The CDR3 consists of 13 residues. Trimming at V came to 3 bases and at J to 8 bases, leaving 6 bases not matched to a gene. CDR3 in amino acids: CATSRGQLLGYTF. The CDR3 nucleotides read TGTGCCACCAGCAGGGGACAGTTATTAGGCTACACCTTC.

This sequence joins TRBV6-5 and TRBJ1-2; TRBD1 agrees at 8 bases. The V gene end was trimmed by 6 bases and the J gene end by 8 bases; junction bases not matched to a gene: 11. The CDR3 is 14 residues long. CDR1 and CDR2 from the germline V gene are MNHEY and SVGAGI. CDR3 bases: TGTGCCAGCAGGAAAACGGACAGGGTAGAGGGCTACACCTTC. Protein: CASRKTDRVEGYTF.

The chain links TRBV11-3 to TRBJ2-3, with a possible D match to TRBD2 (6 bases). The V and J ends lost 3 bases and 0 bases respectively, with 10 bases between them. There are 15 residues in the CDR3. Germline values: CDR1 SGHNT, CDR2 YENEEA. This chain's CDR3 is CASSFPGESTDTQYF. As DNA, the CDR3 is TGTGCCAGCAGCTTCCCGGGGGAAAGCACAGATACGCAGTATTTT.

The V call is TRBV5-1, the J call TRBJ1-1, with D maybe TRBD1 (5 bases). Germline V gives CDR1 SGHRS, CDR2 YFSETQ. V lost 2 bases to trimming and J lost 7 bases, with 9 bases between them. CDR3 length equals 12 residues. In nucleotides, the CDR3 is TGCGCCAGCAGCTTCGGACAAAATGAAGCTTTCTTT. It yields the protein CASSFGQNEAFF.

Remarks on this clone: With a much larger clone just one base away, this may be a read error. The CDR3 DNA sequence: TGTGCCAGCAGTGAACAGGGGGCGAACACCGGGGAGCTGTTTTTT. Translated, it gives CASSEQGANTGELFF. The V call is TRBV2, the J call TRBJ2-2, with 7 bases that match TRBD1. The CDR3 sequence is 15 residues long. Germline CDR1 and CDR2: SNHLY and FYNNEI. V lost 2 bases and J lost 0; bases outside the gene matches: 0.

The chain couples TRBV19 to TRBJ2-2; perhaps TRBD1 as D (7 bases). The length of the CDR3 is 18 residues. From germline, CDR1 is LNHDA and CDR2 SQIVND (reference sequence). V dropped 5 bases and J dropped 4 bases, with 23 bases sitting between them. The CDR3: CASSPRQGGWISTGELFF. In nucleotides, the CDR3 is TGTGCCAGTAGTCCCCGACAGGGAGGTTGGATTAGCACCGGGGAGCTGTTTTTT.

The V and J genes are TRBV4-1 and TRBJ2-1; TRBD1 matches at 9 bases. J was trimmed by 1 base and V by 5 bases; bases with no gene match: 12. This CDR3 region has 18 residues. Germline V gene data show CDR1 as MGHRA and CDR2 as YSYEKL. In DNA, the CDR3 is TGCGCCAGCAGCTCCGGGACAGGGAAGATTGGGTCCTACAATGAGCAGTTCTTC. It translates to CASSSGTGKIGSYNEQFF.

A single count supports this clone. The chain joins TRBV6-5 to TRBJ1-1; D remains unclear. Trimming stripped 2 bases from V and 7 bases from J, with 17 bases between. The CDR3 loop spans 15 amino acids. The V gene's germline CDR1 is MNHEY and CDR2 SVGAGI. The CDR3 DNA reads TGTGCCAGCAGTTACACCACAGAACACGTAAATGAAGCTTTCTTT. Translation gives CASSYTTEHVNEAFF.

This CDR3 is CASSLERKLYEQYF. The CDR3, as DNA: TGCGCCAGCAGCTTGGAGAGGAAACTCTACGAGCAGTACTTC. This chain links TRBV5-1 with TRBJ2-7, with D unresolved. Trimming took 0 bases from V and 3 from J, leaving 10 bases between them. Germline V gene sequence: CDR1 SGHRS, CDR2 YFSETQ. The CDR3 length is 14 residues.

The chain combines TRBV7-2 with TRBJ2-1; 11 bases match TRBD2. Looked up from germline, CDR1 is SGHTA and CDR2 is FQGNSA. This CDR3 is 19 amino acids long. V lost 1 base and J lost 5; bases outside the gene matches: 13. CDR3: CASSLVYRIGTSGHNEQFF. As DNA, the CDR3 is TGTGCCAGCAGCTTAGTCTACAGAATAGGGACTAGCGGACACAATGAGCAGTTCTTC.

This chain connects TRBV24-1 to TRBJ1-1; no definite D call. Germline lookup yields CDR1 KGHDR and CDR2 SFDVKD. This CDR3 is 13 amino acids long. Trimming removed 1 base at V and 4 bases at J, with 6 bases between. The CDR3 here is CATSDFVGTEAFF. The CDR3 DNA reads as TGTGCCACCAGTGATTTCGTGGGCACTGAAGCTTTCTTT.

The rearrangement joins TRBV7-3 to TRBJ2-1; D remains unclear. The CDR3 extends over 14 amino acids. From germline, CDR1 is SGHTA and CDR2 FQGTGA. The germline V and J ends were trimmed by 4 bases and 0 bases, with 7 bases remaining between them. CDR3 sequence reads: CASSYGDSYNEQFF. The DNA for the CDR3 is TGTGCCAGCAGCTACGGAGACTCCTACAATGAGCAGTTCTTC.

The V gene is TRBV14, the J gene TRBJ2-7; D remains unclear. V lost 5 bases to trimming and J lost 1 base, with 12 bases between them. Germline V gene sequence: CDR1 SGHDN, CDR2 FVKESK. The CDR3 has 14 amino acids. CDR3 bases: TGTGCCAGCAGCTCACCAGGATTTTCCTACGAGCAGTACTTC. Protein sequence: CASSSPGFSYEQYF.

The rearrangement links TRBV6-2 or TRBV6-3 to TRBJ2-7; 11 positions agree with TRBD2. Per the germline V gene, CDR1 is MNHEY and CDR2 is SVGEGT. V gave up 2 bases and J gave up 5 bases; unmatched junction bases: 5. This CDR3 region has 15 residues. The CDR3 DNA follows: TGTGCCAGCAGTTACGTACTAGCGGGAGTCGACGAGCAGTACTTC. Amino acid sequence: CASSYVLAGVDEQYF.

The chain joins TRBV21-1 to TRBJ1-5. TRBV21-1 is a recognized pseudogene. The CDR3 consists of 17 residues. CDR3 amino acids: CASSKTPPGGGNQPQHF. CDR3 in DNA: TGTGCCAGCAGCAAAACCCCGCCCGGGGGGGGCAATCAGCCCCAGCATTTT.

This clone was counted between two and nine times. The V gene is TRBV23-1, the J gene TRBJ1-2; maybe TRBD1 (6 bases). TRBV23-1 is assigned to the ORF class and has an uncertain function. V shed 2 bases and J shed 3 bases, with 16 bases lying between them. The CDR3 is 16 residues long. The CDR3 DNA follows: TGCGCCAGCAGTCAACCAAGGACAGTCCAGGACTATGGCTACACCTTC. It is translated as CASSQPRTVQDYGYTF.

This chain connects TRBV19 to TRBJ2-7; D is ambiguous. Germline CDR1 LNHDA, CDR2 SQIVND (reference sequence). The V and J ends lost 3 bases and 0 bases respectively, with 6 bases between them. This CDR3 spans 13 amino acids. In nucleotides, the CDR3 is TGTGCCAGTAGTATGGGCTACTCCTACGAGCAGTACTTC. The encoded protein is CASSMGYSYEQYF.

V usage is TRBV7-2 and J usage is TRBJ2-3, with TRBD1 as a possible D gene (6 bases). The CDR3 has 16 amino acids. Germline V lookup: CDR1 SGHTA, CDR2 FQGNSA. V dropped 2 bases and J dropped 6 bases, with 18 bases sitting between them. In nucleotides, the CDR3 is TGTGCCAGCAGCTTAAACGGGCAGGGGTCGGGGGATACGCAGTATTTT. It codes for CASSLNGQGSGDTQYF.